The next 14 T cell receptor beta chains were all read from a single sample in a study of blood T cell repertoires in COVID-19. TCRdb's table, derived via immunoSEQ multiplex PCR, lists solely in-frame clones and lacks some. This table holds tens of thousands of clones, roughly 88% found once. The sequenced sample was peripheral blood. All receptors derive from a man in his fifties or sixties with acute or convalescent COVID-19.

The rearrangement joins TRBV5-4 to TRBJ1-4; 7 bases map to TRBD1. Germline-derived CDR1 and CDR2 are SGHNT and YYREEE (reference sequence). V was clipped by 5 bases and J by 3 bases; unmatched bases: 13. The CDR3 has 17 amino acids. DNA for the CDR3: TGTGCCAGCAGTAAAGGGCAGGGGGTAGGCGCTAATGAAAAACTGTTTTTT. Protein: CASSKGQGVGANEKLFF.

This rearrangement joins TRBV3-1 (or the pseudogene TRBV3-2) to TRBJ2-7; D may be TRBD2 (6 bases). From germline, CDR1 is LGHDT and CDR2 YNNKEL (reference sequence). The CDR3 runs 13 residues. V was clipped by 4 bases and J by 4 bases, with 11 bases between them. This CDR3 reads CASSLNREYEQYF. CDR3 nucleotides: TGTGCCAGCAGCCTCAACCGGGAGTACGAGCAGTACTTC.

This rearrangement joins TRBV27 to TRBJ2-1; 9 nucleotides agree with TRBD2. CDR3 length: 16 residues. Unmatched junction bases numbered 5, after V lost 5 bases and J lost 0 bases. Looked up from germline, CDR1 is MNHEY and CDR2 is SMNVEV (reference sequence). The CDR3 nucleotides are TGTGCCAGCAGTCGCGGGAGGGGGAACTCCTACAATGAGCAGTTCTTC. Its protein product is CASSRGRGNSYNEQFF.

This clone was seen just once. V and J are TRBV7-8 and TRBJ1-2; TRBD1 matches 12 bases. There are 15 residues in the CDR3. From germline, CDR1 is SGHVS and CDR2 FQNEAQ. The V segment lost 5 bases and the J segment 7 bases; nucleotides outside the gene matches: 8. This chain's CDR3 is CASSELRDRGPGYTF. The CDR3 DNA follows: TGTGCCAGCAGCGAACTCCGGGACAGGGGGCCTGGCTACACCTTC.

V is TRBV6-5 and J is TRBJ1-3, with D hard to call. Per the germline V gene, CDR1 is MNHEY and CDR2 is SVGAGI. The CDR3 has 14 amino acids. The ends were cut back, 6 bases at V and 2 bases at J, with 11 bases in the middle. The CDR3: CASSEGGPGNTIYF. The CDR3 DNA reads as TGTGCCAGCAGCGAGGGAGGCCCTGGAAACACCATATATTTT.

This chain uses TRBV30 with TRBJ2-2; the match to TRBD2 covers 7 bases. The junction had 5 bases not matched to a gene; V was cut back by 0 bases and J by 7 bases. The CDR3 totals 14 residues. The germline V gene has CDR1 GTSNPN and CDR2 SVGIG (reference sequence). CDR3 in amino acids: CAWSVRGRGGELFF. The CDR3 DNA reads TGTGCCTGGAGTGTACGTGGGAGGGGCGGGGAGCTGTTTTTT.

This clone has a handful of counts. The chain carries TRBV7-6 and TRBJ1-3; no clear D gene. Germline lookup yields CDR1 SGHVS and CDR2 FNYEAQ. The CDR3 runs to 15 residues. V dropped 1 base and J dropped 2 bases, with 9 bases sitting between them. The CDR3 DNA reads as TGTGCCAGCAGCTTAGTGGTGGCGGCTGGAAACACCATATATTTT. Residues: CASSLVVAAGNTIYF.

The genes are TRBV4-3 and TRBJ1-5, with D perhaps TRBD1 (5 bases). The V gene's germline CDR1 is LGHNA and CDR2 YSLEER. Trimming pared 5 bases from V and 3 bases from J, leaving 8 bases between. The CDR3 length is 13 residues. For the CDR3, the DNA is TGCGCCAGCAGCAGGGGAACCAATCAGCCCCAGCATTTT. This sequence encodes CASSRGTNQPQHF.

As DNA, the CDR3 is TGTGCCAGCAGCTTAATTGGGGGCGAAGAGACCCAGTACTTC. As protein: CASSLIGGEETQYF. V and J are TRBV7-2 and TRBJ2-5, with D maybe TRBD1 (6 bases). The CDR3 runs 14 residues. The V gene's germline CDR1 is SGHTA and CDR2 FQGNSA. Between the trimmed V and J ends, which lost 2 bases and 3 bases, there was a span of 10 bases.

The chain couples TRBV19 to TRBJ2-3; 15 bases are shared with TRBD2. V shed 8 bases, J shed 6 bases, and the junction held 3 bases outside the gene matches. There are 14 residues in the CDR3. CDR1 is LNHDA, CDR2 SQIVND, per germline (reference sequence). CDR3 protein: CASGLAGGIDTQYF. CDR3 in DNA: TGTGCCAGTGGACTAGCGGGAGGGATCGATACGCAGTATTTT.

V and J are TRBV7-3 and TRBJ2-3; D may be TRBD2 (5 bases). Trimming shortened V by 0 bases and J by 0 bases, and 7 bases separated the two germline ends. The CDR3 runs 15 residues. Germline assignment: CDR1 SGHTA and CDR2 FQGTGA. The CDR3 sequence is CASSLTGASTDTQYF. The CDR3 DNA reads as TGTGCCAGCAGCTTAACGGGAGCGAGCACAGATACGCAGTATTTT.

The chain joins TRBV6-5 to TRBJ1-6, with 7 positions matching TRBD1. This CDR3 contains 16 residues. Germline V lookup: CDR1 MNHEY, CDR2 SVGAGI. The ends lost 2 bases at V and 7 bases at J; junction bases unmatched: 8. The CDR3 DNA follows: TGTGCCAGCAGTTACGCACCGGGACAGCGAAATTCACCCCTCCACTTT. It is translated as CASSYAPGQRNSPLHF.

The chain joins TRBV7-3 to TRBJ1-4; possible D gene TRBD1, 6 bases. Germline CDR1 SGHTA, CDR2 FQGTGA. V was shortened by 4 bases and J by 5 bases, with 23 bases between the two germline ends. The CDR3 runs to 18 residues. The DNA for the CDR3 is TGTGCCAGCAGCTGCGGACAGCTGAGGACGCCTTCAAATGAAAAACTGTTTTTT. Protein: CASSCGQLRTPSNEKLFF.

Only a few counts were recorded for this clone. As DNA, the CDR3 is TGTGCCAGCAGCCGCTTGACAGGGGGGAGTTCACCCCTCCACTTT. Encoded protein: CASSRLTGGSSPLHF. V is TRBV7-9 and J is TRBJ1-6, with 9 bases that match TRBD1. The CDR3 is 15 residues long. V shed 5 bases, J shed 9 bases, and the junction held 8 bases outside the gene matches. Germline V gene lookup returns CDR1 SEHNR and CDR2 FQNEAQ (reference sequence).